The next 8 T cell receptor beta chains were all read from a single sample in a study of long-term antiretroviral therapy in people with HIV. Version v3.0 of the immunoSEQ assay was performed at survey level. The data were produced by immunoSEQ multiplex PCR, yet TCRdb's version contains in-frame clones alone and is incomplete. The table shows some 21,000 clones, with 82% occurring only once. The sample here was unsorted PBMCs, taken 0.3 years after starting antiretroviral therapy. The receptors stem from a man aged 50 or older with HIV.

This chain connects TRBV6-4 to TRBJ1-2; the D gene is possibly TRBD1 (5 bases). The germline CDR1 and CDR2 sequences are MRHNA and SNTAGT. The V end lost 0 bases, the J end lost 8 bases, and 10 bases lay between the germline ends. The CDR3 sequence is 13 residues long. CDR3 amino acids: CASSDSKGSGYTF. CDR3 DNA: TGTGCCAGCAGTGACTCGAAGGGGTCGGGCTACACCTTC.

This rearrangement joins TRBV27 to TRBJ1-4, with D unresolved. The V and J ends lost 2 bases and 3 bases respectively, with 7 bases between them. Germline loops: CDR1 MNHEY, CDR2 SMNVEV (reference sequence). The CDR3 has 14 amino acids. The CDR3 region is CASSLTAANEKLFF. For the CDR3, the DNA is TGTGCCAGCAGTTTAACGGCTGCTAATGAAAAACTGTTTTTT. The entire variable domain, with the rest obtained from reference TRBV27 and TRBJ1-4, is as follows: EAQVTQNPRYLITVTGKKLTVTCSQNMNHEYMSWYRQDPGLGLRQIYYSMNVEVTDKGDVPEGYKVSRKEKRNFPLILESPSPNQTSLYFCASSLTAANEKLFFGSGTQLSVL.

This chain links TRBV30 with TRBJ1-2; D may be TRBD1 (5 bases). Deletions cut 0 bases from V and 8 bases from J, with 13 bases between. The length of the CDR3 is 13 residues. Looked up from germline, CDR1 is GTSNPN and CDR2 is SVGIG (reference sequence). CDR3 in amino acids: CAWSVGQGGGYTF. For the CDR3, the DNA is TGTGCCTGGAGTGTTGGGCAGGGAGGCGGCTACACCTTC.

This chain's CDR3 is CASSVSGHNLLYGYTF. DNA for the CDR3: TGTGCCAGCAGTGTCTCGGGACATAATCTACTCTATGGCTACACCTTC. V and J are TRBV2 and TRBJ1-2; possible D gene TRBD1, 6 bases. Germline loops: CDR1 SNHLY, CDR2 FYNNEI. This CDR3 region has 16 residues. Trimming took off 4 bases at V and 4 bases at J, with 19 bases between the two ends.

V and J are TRBV5-5 and TRBJ2-7, with D perhaps TRBD1 or TRBD2 (6 bases each). Germline V gene lookup returns CDR1 SGHKS and CDR2 YYEKEE (reference sequence). The CDR3 length is 14 residues. The V end was cut by 2 bases, the J end by 0 bases, with 9 bases between. CDR3 nucleotides: TGTGCCAGCAGCTTCTGGGGGGCCTCCTACGAGCAGTACTTC. Protein product: CASSFWGASYEQYF.

This clone was picked up one time. This chain joins TRBV6-5 and TRBJ1-2; D not certain. V was shortened by 0 bases and J by 4 bases, with 3 bases between the two germline ends. The CDR3 runs to 12 residues. The germline V gene encodes CDR1 MNHEY and CDR2 SVGAGI. The CDR3 nucleotides read TGTGCCAGCAGTTACTCCGGCTATGGCTACACCTTC. It is translated as CASSYSGYGYTF.

The chain is built from TRBV6-5 and TRBJ2-7, with D tentatively TRBD1 (6 bases). Trimming left V 5 bases short and J 2 bases short, with 16 bases between. The CDR3 totals 15 residues. From germline, CDR1 is MNHEY and CDR2 SVGAGI. Here the CDR3 DNA reads TGTGCCAGCAGTCCCCAGGGGATTATCGCCTACGAGCAGTACTTC. Protein product: CASSPQGIIAYEQYF.

This clone came up once. The chain uses TRBV7-2 and TRBJ2-7; D is ambiguous. V was trimmed by 3 bases and J by 4 bases, leaving 13 bases between them. Germline assignment: CDR1 SGHTA and CDR2 FQGNSA. CDR3 length: 14 amino acids. The CDR3 is CASSFPGPYYEQYF. The CDR3 DNA is TGTGCCAGCAGCTTCCCAGGACCGTATTACGAGCAGTACTTC.